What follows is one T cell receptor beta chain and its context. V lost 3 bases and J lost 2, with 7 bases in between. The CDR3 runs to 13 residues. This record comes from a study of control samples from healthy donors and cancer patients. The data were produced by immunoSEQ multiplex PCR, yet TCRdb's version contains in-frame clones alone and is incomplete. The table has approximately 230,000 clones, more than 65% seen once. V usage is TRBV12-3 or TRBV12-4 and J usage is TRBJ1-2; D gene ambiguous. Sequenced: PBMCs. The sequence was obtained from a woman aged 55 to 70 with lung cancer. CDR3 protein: CASSFPLNYGYTF. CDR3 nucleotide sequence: TGTGCCAGCAGTTTCCCCTTAAACTATGGCTACACCTTC.